This passage covers 8 T cell receptor beta chains from one sample sequenced in a study of shared clonotypes between healthy human individuals. The table came from immunoSEQ multiplex PCR; TCRdb's copy has only in-frame clones and leaves some out. The sample has 2 million to 2.5 million clones, around 93% seen once; the top ten hold 0.3% to 0.45%. The sample taken for sequencing was naive CD4+ T cells from PBMCs. Subset here: CD45RA+ positively selected. The receptors shown here come from a man between 18 and 29 years old in good health. Some clones in this sample may be carry-over from other donors' samples.

The genes are TRBV5-4 and TRBJ2-7; possible D gene TRBD2, 5 bases. The CDR3 spans 15 residues. Germline V lookup: CDR1 SGHNT, CDR2 YYREEE (reference sequence). The germline V and J ends were trimmed by 4 bases and 3 bases, with 17 bases remaining between them. The CDR3 DNA reads TGTGCCAGCAGCGCTGGAGGAGCAGAAGTCTACGAGCAGTACTTC. Residues: CASSAGGAEVYEQYF.

The chain links TRBV21-1 to TRBJ1-5; the table's D call TRBD1 went unverified against the DNA. TRBV21-1 is given as a pseudogene. The CDR3 sequence is 21 residues long. This chain's CDR3 is CASSKGVPSGTGDYSNQPQHF. CDR3 in DNA: TGTGCCAGCAGCAAAGGGGTACCCTCCGGGACAGGGGATTATAGCAATCAGCCCCAGCATTTT.

Worth noting for this clone: This same CDR3 is encoded by further DNA sequences in the sample. The chain joins TRBV7-2 to TRBJ2-5; 9 bases match TRBD1. V dropped 5 bases and J dropped 2; count of bases not matched to a gene: 6. CDR3 length: 15 amino acids. Per the germline V gene, CDR1 is SGHTA and CDR2 is FQGNSA. Written as DNA, the CDR3 is TGTGCCAGCAGCCTGGGACAGGGTCGACAAGAGACCCAGTACTTC. It specifies CASSLGQGRQETQYF.

J is TRBJ1-5 and V is TRBV14; 10 bases line up with TRBD1. Germline CDR1 SGHDN, CDR2 FVKESK. J was trimmed by 7 bases and V by 3 bases; bases with no gene match: 9. CDR3 length equals 16 residues. For the CDR3, the DNA is TGTGCCAGCAGCCACCTGGGACAGGGGCTTCGGCAGCCCCAGCATTTT. Amino acids: CASSHLGQGLRQPQHF.

The rearrangement joins TRBV5-1 to TRBJ2-1; 7 bases align to TRBD2. Trimming removed 4 bases from V and 4 bases from J; junction bases left unmatched: 5. There are 14 residues in the CDR3. The germline gives CDR1 SGHRS, CDR2 YFSETQ. The CDR3 loop is CASSQGLIYNEQFF. The CDR3 DNA sequence: TGCGCCAGCAGCCAGGGACTAATATACAATGAGCAGTTCTTC.

The V gene is TRBV7-2, the J gene TRBJ2-1; tentative D call: TRBD1 (8 bases). The V gene's germline CDR1 is SGHTA and CDR2 FQGNSA. V was trimmed by 0 bases and J by 7 bases, leaving 16 bases between them. The CDR3 has 16 residues. The CDR3 here is CASSLATGGVFNEQFF. Written as DNA, the CDR3 is TGTGCCAGCAGCTTAGCCACAGGGGGGGTATTTAATGAGCAGTTCTTC.

The chain joins TRBV11-2 to TRBJ2-1; D is perhaps TRBD1 or TRBD2 (5 bases each). The CDR3 has 14 amino acids. Germline V gene data show CDR1 as SGHAT and CDR2 as FQNNGV. Trimming stripped 1 base from V and 7 bases from J, with 11 bases between. The CDR3 reads CASSLVAGSNEQFF. In DNA, the CDR3 is TGTGCCAGCAGCTTAGTCGCAGGGAGTAATGAGCAGTTCTTC.

The CDR3 sequence: CASSYQPQGHNEQFF. In DNA, the CDR3 is TGTGCCAGCAGTTACCAGCCGCAAGGCCACAATGAGCAGTTCTTC. The chain joins TRBV6-5 to TRBJ2-1, with no clear D. V was cut by 2 bases and J by 5 bases, with 13 bases left in between. This CDR3 has 15 amino acids. The V gene's germline CDR1 is MNHEY and CDR2 SVGAGI.